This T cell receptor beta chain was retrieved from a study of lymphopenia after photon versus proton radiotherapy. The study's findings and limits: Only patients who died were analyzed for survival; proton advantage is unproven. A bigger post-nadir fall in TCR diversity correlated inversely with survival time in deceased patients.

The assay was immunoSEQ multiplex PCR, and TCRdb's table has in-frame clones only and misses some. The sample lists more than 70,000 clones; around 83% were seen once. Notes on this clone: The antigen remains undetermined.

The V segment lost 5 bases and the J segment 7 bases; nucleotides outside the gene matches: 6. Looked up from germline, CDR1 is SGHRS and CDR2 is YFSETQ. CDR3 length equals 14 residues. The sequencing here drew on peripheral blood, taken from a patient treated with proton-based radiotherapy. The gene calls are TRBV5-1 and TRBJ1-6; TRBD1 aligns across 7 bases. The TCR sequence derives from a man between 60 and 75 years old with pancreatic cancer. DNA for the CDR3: TGCGCCAGCAGGGGGGACAGTATGAATTCACCCCTCCACTTT. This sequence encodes CASRGDSMNSPLHF. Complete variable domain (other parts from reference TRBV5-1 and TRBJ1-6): KAGVTQTPRYLIKTRGQQVTLSCSPISGHRSVSWYQQTPGQGLQFLFEYFSETQRNKGNFPGRFSGRQFSNSRSEMNVSTLELGDSALYLCASRGDSMNSPLHFGNGTRLTVT.